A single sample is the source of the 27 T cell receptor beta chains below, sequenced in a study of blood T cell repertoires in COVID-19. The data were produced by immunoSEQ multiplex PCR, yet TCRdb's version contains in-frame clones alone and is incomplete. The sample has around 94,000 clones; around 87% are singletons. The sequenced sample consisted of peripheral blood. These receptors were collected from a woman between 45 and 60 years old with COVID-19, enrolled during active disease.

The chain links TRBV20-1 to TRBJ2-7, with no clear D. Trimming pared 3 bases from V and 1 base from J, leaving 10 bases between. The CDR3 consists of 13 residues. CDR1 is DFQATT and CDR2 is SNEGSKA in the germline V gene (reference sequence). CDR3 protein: CSASLGRSYEQYF. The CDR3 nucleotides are TGCAGTGCTAGTTTGGGCAGGTCCTACGAGCAGTACTTC.

In DNA form, the CDR3 reads TGTGCCAGCAGCTTGGCTAGCGGGGGGAGGGAGACCCAGTACTTC. This sequence encodes CASSLASGGRETQYF. This rearrangement joins TRBV5-4 to TRBJ2-5; 11 bases agree with TRBD2. Germline assignment: CDR1 SGHNT and CDR2 YYREEE (reference sequence). CDR3 size: 15 residues. J gave up 5 bases and V 0 bases, and 3 bases lay outside the gene matches.

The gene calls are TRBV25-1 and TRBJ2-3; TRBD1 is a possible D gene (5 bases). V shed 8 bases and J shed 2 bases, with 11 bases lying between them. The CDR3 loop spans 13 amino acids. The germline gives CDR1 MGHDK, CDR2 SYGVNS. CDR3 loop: CASGPGYTDTQYF. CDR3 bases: TGTGCCAGCGGTCCAGGGTACACAGATACGCAGTATTTT.

The CDR3 region has the DNA TGCGCCAGCAGCAACCCTATTACAGATACGCAGTATTTT. Translated: CASSNPITDTQYF. The chain employs TRBV5-1 and TRBJ2-3; D gene uncertain. V lost 4 bases to trimming and J lost 3 bases, with 9 bases between them. CDR1 is SGHRS and CDR2 is YFSETQ in the germline V gene. CDR3 length: 13 residues.

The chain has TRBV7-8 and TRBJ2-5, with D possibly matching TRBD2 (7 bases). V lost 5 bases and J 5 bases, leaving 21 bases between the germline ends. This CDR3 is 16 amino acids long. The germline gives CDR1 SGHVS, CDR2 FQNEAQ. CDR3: CASSLSRPGGRETQYF. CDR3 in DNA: TGTGCCAGCAGCCTCTCCCGACCGGGGGGCCGCGAGACCCAGTACTTC.

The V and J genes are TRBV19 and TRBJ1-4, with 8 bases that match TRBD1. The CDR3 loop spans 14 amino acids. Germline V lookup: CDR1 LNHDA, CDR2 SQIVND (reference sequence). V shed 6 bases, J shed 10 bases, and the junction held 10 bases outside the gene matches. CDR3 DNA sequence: TGTGCCAGTAGCGAGGAGCGGACAGGGCGAAAACTGTTTTTT. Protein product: CASSEERTGRKLFF.

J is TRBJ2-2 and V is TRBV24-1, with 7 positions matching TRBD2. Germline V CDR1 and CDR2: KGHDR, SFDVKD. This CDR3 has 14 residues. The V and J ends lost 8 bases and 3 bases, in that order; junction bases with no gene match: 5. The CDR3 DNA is TGTGCCACCAAAGGGCTAGCGGACACCGGGGAGCTGTTTTTT. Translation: CATKGLADTGELFF.

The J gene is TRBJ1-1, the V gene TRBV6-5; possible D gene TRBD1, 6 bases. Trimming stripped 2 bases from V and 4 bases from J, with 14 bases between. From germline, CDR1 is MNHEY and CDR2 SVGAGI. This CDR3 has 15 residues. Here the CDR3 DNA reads TGTGCCAGCAGTTACGAGGGGGATTGGGGCACTGAAGCTTTCTTT. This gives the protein CASSYEGDWGTEAFF.

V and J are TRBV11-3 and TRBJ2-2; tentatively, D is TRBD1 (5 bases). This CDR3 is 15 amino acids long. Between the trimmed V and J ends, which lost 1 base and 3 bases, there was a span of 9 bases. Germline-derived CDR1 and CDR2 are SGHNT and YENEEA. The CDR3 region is CASSLVPTDTGELFF. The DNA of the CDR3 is TGTGCCAGCAGCTTAGTCCCGACAGACACCGGGGAGCTGTTTTTT.

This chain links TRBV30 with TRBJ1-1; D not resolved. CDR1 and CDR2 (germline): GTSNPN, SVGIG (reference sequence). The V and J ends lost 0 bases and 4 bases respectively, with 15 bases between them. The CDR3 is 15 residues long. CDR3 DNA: TGTGCCTGGAGTGTACTAGCCTGGTTTGGCACTGAAGCTTTCTTT. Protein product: CAWSVLAWFGTEAFF.

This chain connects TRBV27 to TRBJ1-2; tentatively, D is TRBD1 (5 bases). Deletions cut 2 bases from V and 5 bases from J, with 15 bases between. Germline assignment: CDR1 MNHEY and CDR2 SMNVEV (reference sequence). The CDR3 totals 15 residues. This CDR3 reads CASSLGAGVGYGYTF. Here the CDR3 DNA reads TGTGCCAGCAGTTTAGGGGCAGGTGTCGGGTATGGCTACACCTTC.

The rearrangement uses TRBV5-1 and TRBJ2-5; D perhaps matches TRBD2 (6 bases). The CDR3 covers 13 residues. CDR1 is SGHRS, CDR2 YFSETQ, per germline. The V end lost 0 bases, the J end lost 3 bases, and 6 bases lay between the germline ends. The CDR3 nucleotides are TGCGCCAGCAGCTTGGGGGGGGAAGAGACCCAGTACTTC. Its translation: CASSLGGEETQYF.

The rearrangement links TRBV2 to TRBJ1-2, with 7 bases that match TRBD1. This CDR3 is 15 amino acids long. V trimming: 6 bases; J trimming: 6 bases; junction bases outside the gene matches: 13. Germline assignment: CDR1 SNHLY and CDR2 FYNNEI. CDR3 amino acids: CASSIRDSPGDGYTF. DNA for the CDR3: TGTGCCAGCAGCATACGGGACAGTCCCGGGGATGGCTACACCTTC.

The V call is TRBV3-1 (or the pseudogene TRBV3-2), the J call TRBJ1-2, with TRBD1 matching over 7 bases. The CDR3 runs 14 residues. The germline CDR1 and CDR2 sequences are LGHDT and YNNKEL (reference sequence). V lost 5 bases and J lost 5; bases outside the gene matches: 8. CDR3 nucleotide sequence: TGTGCCAGCAGCGTACGACAGGGAACTTATGGCTACACCTTC. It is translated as CASSVRQGTYGYTF.

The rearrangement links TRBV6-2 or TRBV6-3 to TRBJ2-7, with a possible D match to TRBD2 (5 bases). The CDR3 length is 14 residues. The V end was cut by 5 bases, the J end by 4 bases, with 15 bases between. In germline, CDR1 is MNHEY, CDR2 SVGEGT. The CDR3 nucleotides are TGTGCCAGCAGTAAACCGGGATCTACATACGAGCAGTACTTC. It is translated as CASSKPGSTYEQYF.

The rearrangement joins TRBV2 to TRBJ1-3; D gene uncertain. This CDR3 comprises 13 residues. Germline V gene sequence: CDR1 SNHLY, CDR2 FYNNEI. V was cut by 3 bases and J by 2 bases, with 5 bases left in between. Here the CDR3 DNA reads TGTGCCAGCAGTGATACAGCTGGAAACACCATATATTTT. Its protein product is CASSDTAGNTIYF.

CDR3 sequence: CASSSSTSGFSYEQYF. CDR3 coding DNA: TGTGCCAGCAGCTCGTCGACTAGCGGGTTTTCCTACGAGCAGTACTTC. The chain is built from TRBV7-6 and TRBJ2-7; 10 bases fit TRBD2. The ends lost 4 bases at V and 1 base at J; junction bases unmatched: 7. Germline V lookup: CDR1 SGHVS, CDR2 FNYEAQ. The CDR3 has 16 amino acids.

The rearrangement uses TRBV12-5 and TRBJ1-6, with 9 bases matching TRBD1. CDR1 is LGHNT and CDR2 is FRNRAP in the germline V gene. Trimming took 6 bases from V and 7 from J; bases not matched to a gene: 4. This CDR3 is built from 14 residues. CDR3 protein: CASGSDRGNSPLHF. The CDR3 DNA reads TGTGCTAGTGGGTCAGACAGGGGGAATTCACCCCTCCACTTT. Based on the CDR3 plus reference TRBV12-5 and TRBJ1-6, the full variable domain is DARVTQTPRHKVTEMGQEVTMRCQPILGHNTVFWYRQTMMQGLELLAYFRNRAPLDDSGMPKDRFSAEMPDATLATLKIQPSEPRDSAVYFCASGSDRGNSPLHFGNGTRLTVT.

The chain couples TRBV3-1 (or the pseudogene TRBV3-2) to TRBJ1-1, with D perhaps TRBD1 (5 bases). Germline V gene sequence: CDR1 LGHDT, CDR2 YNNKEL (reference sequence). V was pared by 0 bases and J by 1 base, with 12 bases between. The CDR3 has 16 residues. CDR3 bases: TGTGCCAGCAGCCAAGATCTAGGGGCCGGGAACACTGAAGCTTTCTTT. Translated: CASSQDLGAGNTEAFF.

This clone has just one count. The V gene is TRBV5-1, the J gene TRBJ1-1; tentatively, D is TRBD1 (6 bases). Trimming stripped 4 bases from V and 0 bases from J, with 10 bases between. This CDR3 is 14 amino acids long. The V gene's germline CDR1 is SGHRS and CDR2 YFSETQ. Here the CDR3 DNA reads TGCGCCAGCAGCCCCGGGACATTGAACACTGAAGCTTTCTTT. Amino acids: CASSPGTLNTEAFF.

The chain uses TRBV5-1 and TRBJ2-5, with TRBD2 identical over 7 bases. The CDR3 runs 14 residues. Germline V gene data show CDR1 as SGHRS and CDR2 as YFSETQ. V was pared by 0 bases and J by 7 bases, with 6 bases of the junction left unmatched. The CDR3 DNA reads TGCGCCAGCAGCTTGGCCGGGGGGTCAGGGACCCAGTACTTC. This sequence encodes CASSLAGGSGTQYF. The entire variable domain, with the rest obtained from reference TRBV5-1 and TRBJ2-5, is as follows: KAGVTQTPRYLIKTRGQQVTLSCSPISGHRSVSWYQQTPGQGLQFLFEYFSETQRNKGNFPGRFSGRQFSNSRSEMNVSTLELGDSALYLCASSLAGGSGTQYFGPGTRLLVL.

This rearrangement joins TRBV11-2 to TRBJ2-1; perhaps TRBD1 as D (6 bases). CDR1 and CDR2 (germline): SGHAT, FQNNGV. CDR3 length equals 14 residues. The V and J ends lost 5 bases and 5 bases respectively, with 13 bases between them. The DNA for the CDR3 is TGTGCCAGCAGCCCCTACAGGGTGGACAATGAGCAGTTCTTC. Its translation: CASSPYRVDNEQFF.

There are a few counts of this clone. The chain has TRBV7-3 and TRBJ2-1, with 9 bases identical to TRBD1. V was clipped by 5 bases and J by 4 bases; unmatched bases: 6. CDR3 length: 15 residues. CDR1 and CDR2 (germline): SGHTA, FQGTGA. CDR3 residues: CASSPLGQGYNEQFF. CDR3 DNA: TGTGCCAGCAGCCCTCTGGGACAGGGATACAATGAGCAGTTCTTC.

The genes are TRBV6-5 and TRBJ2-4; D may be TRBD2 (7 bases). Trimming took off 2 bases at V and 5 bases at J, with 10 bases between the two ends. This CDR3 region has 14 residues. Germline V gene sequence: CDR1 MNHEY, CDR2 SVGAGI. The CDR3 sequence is CASSYRGGENIQYF. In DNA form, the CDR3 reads TGTGCCAGCAGTTACCGCGGGGGCGAAAACATTCAGTACTTC.

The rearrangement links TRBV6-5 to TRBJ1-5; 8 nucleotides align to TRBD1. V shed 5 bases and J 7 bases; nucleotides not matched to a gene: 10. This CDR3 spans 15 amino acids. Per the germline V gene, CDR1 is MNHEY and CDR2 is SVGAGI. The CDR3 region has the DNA TGTGCCAGCAGTCCGACAGGGGCCGCCGAACAGCCCCAGCATTTT. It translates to CASSPTGAAEQPQHF.

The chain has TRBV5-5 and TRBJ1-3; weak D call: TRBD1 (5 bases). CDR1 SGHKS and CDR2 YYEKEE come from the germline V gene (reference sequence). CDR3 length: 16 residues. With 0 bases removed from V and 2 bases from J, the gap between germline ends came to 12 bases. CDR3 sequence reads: CASSLGQGLAGNTIYF. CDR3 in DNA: TGTGCCAGCAGCTTGGGGCAGGGCCTGGCTGGAAACACCATATATTTT.

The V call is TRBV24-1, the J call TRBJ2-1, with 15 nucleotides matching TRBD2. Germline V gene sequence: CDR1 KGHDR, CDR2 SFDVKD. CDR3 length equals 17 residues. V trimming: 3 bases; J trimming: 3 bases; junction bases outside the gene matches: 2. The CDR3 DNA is TGTGCCACCAGTGATGGGACTAGCGGGGGGTTCTACAATGAGCAGTTCTTC. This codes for CATSDGTSGGFYNEQFF.